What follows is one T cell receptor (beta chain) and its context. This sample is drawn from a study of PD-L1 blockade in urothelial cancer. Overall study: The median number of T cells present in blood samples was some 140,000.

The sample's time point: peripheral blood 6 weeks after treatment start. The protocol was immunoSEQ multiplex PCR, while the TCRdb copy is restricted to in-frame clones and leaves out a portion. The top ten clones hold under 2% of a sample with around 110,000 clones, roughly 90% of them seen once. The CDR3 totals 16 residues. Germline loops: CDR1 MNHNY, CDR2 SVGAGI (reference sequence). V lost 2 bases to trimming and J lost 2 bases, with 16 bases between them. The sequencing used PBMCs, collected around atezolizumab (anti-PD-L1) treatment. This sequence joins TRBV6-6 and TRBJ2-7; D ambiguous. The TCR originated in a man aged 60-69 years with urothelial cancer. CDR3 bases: TGTGCCAGCAGTTACACCCCGGCCCCTAGAGCCTACGAGCAGTACTTC. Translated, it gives CASSYTPAPRAYEQYF.